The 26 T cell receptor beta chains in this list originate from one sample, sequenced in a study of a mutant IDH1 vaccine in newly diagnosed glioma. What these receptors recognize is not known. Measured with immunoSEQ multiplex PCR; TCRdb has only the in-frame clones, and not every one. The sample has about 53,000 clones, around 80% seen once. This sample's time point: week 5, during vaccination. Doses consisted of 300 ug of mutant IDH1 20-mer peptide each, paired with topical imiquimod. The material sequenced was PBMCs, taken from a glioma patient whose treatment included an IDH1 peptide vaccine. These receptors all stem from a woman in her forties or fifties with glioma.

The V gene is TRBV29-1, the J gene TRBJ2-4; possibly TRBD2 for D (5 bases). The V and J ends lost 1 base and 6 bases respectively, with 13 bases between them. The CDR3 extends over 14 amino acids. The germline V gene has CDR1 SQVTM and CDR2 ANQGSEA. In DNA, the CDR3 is TGCAGCGTTGAAGCTGCGGGCACGGGAAACATTCAGTACTTC. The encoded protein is CSVEAAGTGNIQYF.

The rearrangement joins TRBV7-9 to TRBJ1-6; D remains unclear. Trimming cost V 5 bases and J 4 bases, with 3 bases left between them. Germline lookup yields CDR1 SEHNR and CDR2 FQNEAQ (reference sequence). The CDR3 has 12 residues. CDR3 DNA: TGTGCCAGCAGCCCTTATAATTCACCCCTCCACTTT. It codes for CASSPYNSPLHF.

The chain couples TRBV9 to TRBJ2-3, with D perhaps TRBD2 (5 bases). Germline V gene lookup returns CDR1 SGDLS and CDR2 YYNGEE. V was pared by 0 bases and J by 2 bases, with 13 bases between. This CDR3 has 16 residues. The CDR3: CASSVGPGSPTDTQYF. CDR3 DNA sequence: TGTGCCAGCAGCGTAGGACCGGGATCCCCCACAGATACGCAGTATTTT.

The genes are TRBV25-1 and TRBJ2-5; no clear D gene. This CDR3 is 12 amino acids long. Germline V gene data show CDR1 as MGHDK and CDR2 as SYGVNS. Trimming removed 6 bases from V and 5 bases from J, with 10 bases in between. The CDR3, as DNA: TGTGCCAGCAGGCAGGTGGGGGAGACCCAGTACTTC. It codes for CASRQVGETQYF.

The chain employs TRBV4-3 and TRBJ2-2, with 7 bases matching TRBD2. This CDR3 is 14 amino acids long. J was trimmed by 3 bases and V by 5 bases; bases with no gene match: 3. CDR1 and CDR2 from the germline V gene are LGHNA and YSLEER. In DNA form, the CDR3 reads TGCGCCAGCAGCTGGGGAGGGGACACCGGGGAGCTGTTTTTT. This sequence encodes CASSWGGDTGELFF.

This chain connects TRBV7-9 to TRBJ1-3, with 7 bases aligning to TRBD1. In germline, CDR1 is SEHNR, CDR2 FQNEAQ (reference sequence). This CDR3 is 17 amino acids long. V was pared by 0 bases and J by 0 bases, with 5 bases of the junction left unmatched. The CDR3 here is CASSLAPTGNSGNTIYF. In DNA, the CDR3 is TGTGCCAGCAGCTTAGCTCCGACAGGGAACTCTGGAAACACCATATATTTT.

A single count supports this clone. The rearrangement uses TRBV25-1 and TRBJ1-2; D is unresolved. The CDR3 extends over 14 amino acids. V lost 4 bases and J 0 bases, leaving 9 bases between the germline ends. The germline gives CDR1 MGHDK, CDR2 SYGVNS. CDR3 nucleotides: TGTGCCAGCAGTGGTAAAGACTCTAACTATGGCTACACCTTC. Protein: CASSGKDSNYGYTF.

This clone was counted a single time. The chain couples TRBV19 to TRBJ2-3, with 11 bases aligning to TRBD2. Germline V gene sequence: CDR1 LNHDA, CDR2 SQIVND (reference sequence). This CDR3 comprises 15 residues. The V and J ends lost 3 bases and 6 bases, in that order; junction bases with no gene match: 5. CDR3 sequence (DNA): TGTGCCAGTAGTATTACTAGCGGGGGAGGGGATACGCAGTATTTT. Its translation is CASSITSGGGDTQYF.

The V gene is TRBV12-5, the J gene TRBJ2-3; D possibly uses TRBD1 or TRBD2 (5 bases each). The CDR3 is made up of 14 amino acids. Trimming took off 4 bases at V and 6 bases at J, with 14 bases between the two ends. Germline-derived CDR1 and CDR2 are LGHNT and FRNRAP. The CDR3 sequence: CASGSLLGTDTQYF. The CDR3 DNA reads TGTGCTAGTGGTTCACTTTTAGGGACGGATACGCAGTATTTT. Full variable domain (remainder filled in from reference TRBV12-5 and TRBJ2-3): DARVTQTPRHKVTEMGQEVTMRCQPILGHNTVFWYRQTMMQGLELLAYFRNRAPLDDSGMPKDRFSAEMPDATLATLKIQPSEPRDSAVYFCASGSLLGTDTQYFGPGTRLTVL.

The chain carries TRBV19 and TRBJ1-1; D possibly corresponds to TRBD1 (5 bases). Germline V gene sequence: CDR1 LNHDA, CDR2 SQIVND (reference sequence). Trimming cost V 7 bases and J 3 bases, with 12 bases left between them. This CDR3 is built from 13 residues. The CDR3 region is CASKGPGYTEAFF. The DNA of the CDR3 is TGTGCCAGTAAGGGGCCCGGGTACACTGAAGCTTTCTTT. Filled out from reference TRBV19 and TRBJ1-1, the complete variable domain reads DGGITQSPKYLFRKEGQNVTLSCEQNLNHDAMYWYRQDPGQGLRLIYYSQIVNDFQKGDIAEGYSVSREKKESFPLTVTSAQKNPTAFYLCASKGPGYTEAFFGQGTRLTVV.

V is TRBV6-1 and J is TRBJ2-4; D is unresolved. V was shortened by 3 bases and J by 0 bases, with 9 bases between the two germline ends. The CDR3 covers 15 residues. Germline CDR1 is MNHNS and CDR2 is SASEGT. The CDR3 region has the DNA TGTGCCAGCAGTGAGGGGTCTCTAGCCAAAAACATTCAGTACTTC. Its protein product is CASSEGSLAKNIQYF.

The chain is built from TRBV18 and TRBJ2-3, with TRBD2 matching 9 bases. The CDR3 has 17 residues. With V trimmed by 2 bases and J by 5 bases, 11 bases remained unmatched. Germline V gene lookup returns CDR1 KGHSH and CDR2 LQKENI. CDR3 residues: CASSPGPRGLAIDTQYF. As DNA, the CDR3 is TGTGCCAGCTCACCAGGGCCTAGGGGACTAGCAATAGATACGCAGTATTTT.

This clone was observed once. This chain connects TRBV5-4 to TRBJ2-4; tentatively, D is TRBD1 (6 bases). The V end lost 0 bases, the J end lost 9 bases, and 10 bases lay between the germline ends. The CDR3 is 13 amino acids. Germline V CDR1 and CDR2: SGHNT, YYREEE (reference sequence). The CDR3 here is CASSLGTEGIQYF. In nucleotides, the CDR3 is TGTGCCAGCAGCTTGGGGACAGAAGGCATTCAGTACTTC.

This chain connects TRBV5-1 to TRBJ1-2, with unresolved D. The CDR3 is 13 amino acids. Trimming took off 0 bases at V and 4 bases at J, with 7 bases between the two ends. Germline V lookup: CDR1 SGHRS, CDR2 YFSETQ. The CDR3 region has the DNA TGCGCCAGCAGCTTGGATGACGTCTATGGCTACACCTTC. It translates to CASSLDDVYGYTF.

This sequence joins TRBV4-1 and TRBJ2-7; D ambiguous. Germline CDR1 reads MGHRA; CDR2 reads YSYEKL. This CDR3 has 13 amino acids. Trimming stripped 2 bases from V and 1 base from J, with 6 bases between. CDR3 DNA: TGCGCCAGCAGCCAATCGAGATCCTACGAGCAGTACTTC. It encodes CASSQSRSYEQYF.

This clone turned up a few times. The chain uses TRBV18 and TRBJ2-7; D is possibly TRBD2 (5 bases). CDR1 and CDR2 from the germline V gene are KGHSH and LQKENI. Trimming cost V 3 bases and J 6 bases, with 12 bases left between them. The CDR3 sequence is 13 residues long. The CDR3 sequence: CASSPMRESEQYF. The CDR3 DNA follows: TGTGCCAGCTCACCTATGAGGGAGAGCGAGCAGTACTTC.

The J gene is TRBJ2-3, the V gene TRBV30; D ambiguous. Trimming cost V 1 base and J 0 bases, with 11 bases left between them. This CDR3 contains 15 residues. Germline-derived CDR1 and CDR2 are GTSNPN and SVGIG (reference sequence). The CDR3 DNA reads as TGTGCCTGGAGTGGCCCAGCCTATAGCACAGATACGCAGTATTTT. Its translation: CAWSGPAYSTDTQYF.

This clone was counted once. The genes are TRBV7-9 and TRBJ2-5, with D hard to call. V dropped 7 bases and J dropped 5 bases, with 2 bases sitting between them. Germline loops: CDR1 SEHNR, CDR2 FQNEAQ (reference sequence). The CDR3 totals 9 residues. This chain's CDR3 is CASKETQYF. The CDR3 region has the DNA TGTGCCAGCAAGGAGACCCAGTACTTC.

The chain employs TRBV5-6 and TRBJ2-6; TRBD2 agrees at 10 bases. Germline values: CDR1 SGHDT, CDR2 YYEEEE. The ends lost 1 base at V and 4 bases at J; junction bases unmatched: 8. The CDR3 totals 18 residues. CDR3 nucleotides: TGTGCCAGCAGCTTGCCCAGCGGGGGGGCGGGCGGGGCCAACGTCCTGACTTTC. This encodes CASSLPSGGAGGANVLTF.

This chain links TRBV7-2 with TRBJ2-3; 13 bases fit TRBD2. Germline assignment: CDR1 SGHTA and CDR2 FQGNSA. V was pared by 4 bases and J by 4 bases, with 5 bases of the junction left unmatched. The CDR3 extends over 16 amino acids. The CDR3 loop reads CASSSRLAGGSDTQYF. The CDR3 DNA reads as TGTGCCAGCAGCTCTAGACTAGCGGGGGGCTCAGATACGCAGTATTTT.

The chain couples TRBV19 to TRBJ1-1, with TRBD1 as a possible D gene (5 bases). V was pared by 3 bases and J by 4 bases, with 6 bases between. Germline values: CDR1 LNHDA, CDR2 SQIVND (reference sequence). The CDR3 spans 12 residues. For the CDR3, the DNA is TGTGCCAGTAGTATGGGGGGCACTGAAGCTTTCTTT. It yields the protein CASSMGGTEAFF.

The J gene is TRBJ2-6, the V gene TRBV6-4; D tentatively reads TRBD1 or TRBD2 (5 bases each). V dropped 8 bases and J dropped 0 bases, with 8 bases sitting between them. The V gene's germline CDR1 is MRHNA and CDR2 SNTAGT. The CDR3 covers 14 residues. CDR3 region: CASRDGSGANVLTF. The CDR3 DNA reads TGTGCCAGCCGGGACGGCTCTGGGGCCAACGTCCTGACTTTC.

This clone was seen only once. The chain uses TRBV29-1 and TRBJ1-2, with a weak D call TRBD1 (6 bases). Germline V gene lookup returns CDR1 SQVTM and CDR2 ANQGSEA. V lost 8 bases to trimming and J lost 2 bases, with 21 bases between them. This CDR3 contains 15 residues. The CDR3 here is CSSLTGQGGNYGYTF. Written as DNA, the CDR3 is TGCAGCTCCCTTACAGGGCAGGGAGGGAACTATGGCTACACCTTC.

Written as DNA, the CDR3 is TGTGCCAGCAGTTTCGGGCCTCCGGAGGACTATGGCTACACCTTC. The encoded protein is CASSFGPPEDYGYTF. This chain links TRBV6-5 with TRBJ1-2, with unresolved D. V was cut by 4 bases and J by 3 bases, with 15 bases left in between. CDR3 length: 15 amino acids. CDR1 is MNHEY, CDR2 SVGAGI, per germline.

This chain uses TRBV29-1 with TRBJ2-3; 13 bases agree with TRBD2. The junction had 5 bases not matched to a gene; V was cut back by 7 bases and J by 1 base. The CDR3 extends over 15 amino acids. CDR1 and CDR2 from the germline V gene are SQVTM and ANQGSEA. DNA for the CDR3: TGCAGCGCTTGGGGGACTAGCGGGGGCACAGATACGCAGTATTTT. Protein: CSAWGTSGGTDTQYF.

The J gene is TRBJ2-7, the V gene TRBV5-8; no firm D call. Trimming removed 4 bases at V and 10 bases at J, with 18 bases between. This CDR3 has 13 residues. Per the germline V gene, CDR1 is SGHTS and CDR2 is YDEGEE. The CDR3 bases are TGTGCCAGCAGCCCCGCGTACGATCCCGCACAGTACTTC. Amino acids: CASSPAYDPAQYF. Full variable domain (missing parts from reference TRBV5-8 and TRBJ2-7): EAGVTQSPTHLIKTRGQQATLRCSPISGHTSVYWYQQALGLGLQFLLWYDEGEERNRGNFPPRFSGRQFPNYSSELNVNALELEDSALYLCASSPAYDPAQYFGPGTRLTVT.